This T cell receptor (beta chain) was obtained from a study of vaccination and CD4 T cells after COVID-19. Study overall: Nasal swab PCR identified SARS-CoV-2 in the convalescent patients, of whom eight to ten were mild and one severe. Cultures serving as controls received a peptide pool (CEFX or HIV-1 Nef) or no peptide.

This clonotype has just a few counts. Its target is not known. Noted treatment: roughly 11-day PBMC culture with coronavirus spike peptide pools or control peptides (ViraFEST assay). ViraFEST relied on peptide pools to expand antigen-specific T cells; the TCRs were sequenced afterward. The Oncomine TCR Beta short-read assay was applied to DNA of cultured CD4+ T cells. TCRdb independently ran MiXCR on the PCR reads; one entry per CDR3 protein. The table has some 7,700 distinct CDR3 sequences, around 57% seen once. General study findings and limits: Clonotypes reactive to SARS-CoV-2 had a median that went up from roughly 21 to 40, but not significantly.

The CDR3 covers 17 residues. The germline gives CDR1 KGHDR, CDR2 SFDVKD. V was pared by 3 bases and J by 5 bases, with 9 bases of the junction left unmatched. This clonotype was sampled from a human donor who had recovered from COVID-19. The J gene is TRBJ2-5, the V gene TRBV24-1, with 12 bases matching TRBD1. The source material was CD4+ T cells from blood, cultured in vitro. The CDR3 reads CATSDHRDRGQMETQYF. In DNA form, the CDR3 reads TGTGCCACCAGTGATCACCGGGACAGGGGGCAAATGGAGACCCAGTACTTC.